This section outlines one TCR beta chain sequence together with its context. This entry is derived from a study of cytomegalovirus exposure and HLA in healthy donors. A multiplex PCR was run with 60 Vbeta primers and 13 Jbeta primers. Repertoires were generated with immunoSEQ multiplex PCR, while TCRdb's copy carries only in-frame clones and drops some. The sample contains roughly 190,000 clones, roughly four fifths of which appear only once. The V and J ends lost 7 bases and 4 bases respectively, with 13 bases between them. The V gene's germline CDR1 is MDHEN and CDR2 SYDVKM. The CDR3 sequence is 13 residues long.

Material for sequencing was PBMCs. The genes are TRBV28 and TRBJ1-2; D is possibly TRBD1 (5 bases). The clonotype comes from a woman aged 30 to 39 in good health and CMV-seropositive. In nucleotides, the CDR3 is TGTGCCAGCACCTCGGGGGGGGGCTATGGCTACACCTTC. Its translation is CASTSGGGYGYTF.